This is a list of T cell receptor beta chains from one sample in a study of vaccination effects on CD4 cells after COVID-19. Assay: immunoSEQ multiplex PCR; the TCRdb copy retains only in-frame clones and omits some. The sample has 40,000 to 45,000 clones; around three quarters are singletons. The antigens of these receptors remain unknown. Sequenced material: CD4+ T cells from PBMCs cultured with SARS-CoV-2 spike peptides, taken before COVID-19 vaccination. The receptors originated from a human donor who received a COVID-19 vaccine. The CDR3 runs from the conserved cysteine through the conserved F or W. D genes are given only for firm matches. Not every row has a clone size; where given, it reads once, few, many or a size class.

CASSLALAGATDTQYF	TGTGCCAGCAGCTTAGCACTAGCGGGGGCCACAGATACGCAGTATTTT	TRBD2	-	TRBV7-2	TRBJ2-3
CASHPAGFGNTIYF	TGTGCCAGTCACCCGGCGGGCTTTGGAAACACCATATATTTT	-	-	TRBV19	TRBJ1-3
CASTSTTGSGYTF	TGTGCCAGCACCTCCACAACCGGGAGCGGCTACACCTTC	-	-	TRBV12-3/TRBV12-4	TRBJ1-2
CASSSNGDGGNTIYF	TGCGCCAGCAGCTCGAATGGGGACGGTGGAAACACCATATATTTT	-	-	TRBV5-1	TRBJ1-3
CAVRRGGSNYGYTF	TGTGCCGTACGCAGAGGGGGGAGTAACTATGGCTACACCTTC	-	-	TRBV28	TRBJ1-2
CASSLWSGNPEAFF	TGCGCCAGCAGCCTCTGGTCAGGGAATCCTGAAGCTTTCTTT	-	-	TRBV4-1	TRBJ1-1
CASSLGGSETQYF	TGTGCCAGCAGCTTGGGGGGCTCGGAGACCCAGTACTTC	-	-	TRBV5-4	TRBJ2-5
CASNNQGTQYF	TGTGCCAGCAATAACCAGGGGACGCAGTATTTT	-	-	TRBV2	TRBJ2-3
CATSDPTSGGAVDTQYF	TGTGCCACCAGTGACCCGACTAGCGGGGGGGCGGTAGATACGCAGTATTTT	TRBD2	once	TRBV24-1	TRBJ2-3
CASSIGGAAKNIQYF	TGTGCCAGTAGTATAGGGGGGGCCGCCAAAAACATTCAGTACTTC	-	-	TRBV19	TRBJ2-4
CASSDGGGTDTQYF	TGTGCCAGCAGTGACGGGGGTGGAACAGATACGCAGTATTTT	-	-	TRBV6-4	TRBJ2-3
CASSLQSSGNTIYF	TGTGCCAGCAGCTTGCAGAGCTCTGGAAACACCATATATTTT	-	-	TRBV5-6	TRBJ1-3
CATSDSRARQPQHF	TGTGCCACCAGTGATTCCAGGGCCAGGCAGCCCCAGCATTTT	-	-	TRBV24-1	TRBJ1-5
CASSIISTGGYGYTF	TGTGCCAGTAGTATCATAAGTACTGGGGGCTATGGCTACACCTTC	-	-	TRBV19	TRBJ1-2
CASSLANQGEQFF	TGTGCCAGCAGCTTGGCCAATCAGGGTGAGCAGTTCTTC	-	few	TRBV5-4	TRBJ2-1
CASSTGQGLSYNEQFF	TGCGCCAGCAGCACCGGACAGGGACTCTCCTACAATGAGCAGTTCTTC	TRBD1	-	TRBV5-1	TRBJ2-1
CASKTTAGRTNEKLFF	TGCGCCAGCAAAACCACCGCGGGACGGACTAATGAAAAACTGTTTTTT	-	-	TRBV5-1	TRBJ1-4
CASSEGGDVRKTQYF	TGTGCCAGCAGTGAGGGCGGGGATGTTAGAAAGACCCAGTACTTC	-	-	TRBV2	TRBJ2-5
CASSLGTAGANVLTF	TGCGCCAGCAGCTTGGGTACAGCTGGGGCCAACGTCCTGACTTTC	-	-	TRBV5-1	TRBJ2-6
CASSLQGLGNIQYF	TGTGCCAGCAGCTTACAAGGGTTGGGAAACATTCAGTACTTC	-	-	TRBV7-2	TRBJ2-4
CASSVLDSGSETQYF	TGTGCCAGCAGCGTCCTTGATTCGGGGTCAGAGACCCAGTACTTC	-	-	TRBV9	TRBJ2-5
CASSRYRPDQNIQYF	TGTGCCAGCAGCCGCTACAGGCCAGACCAAAACATTCAGTACTTC	-	once	TRBV7-9	TRBJ2-4
CASRQGGGTEAFF	TGTGCCAGCCGACAGGGAGGAGGCACTGAAGCTTTCTTT	TRBD1	-	TRBV25-1	TRBJ1-1
CASSEDRANSKETQYF	TGTGCCAGCAGTGAAGACAGGGCCAACAGCAAAGAGACCCAGTACTTC	-	-	TRBV2	TRBJ2-5
CASSVGGGYTF	TGTGCCAGCAGTGTGGGGGGTGGCTACACCTTC	-	-	TRBV25-1	TRBJ1-2
CASSFYDNQPQHF	TGTGCCAGCAGTTTCTACGACAATCAGCCCCAGCATTTT	-	-	TRBV27	TRBJ1-5
CASSLGRVGTEAFF	TGTGCCAGCAGCTTAGGCAGGGTAGGCACTGAAGCTTTCTTT	-	-	TRBV7-2	TRBJ1-1
CASSLVATGELFF	TGCGCCAGCAGCTTGGTGGCCACCGGGGAGCTGTTTTTT	-	few	TRBV5-1	TRBJ2-2
CASSLTTREKLFF	TGCGCCAGCAGTCTCACCACCCGTGAAAAACTGTTTTTT	-	-	TRBV5-1	TRBJ1-4
CATSTIAGGHGDTQYF	TGTGCCACCAGTACGATAGCGGGGGGGCATGGAGATACGCAGTATTTT	TRBD2	once	TRBV24-1	TRBJ2-3
CASSPGTVLNEKLFF	TGTGCCAGCTCACCAGGGACAGTACTTAATGAAAAACTGTTTTTT	TRBD1	few	TRBV18	TRBJ1-4
CASRRGQGTYGYTF	TGTGCCAGCAGAAGGGGACAGGGGACCTATGGCTACACCTTC	TRBD1	-	TRBV6-5	TRBJ1-2
CAWRLQGALGYTF	TGTGCCTGGAGGTTACAGGGGGCGCTTGGCTACACCTTC	TRBD1	once	TRBV30	TRBJ1-2
CASSFTPGQGVLPLHF	TGTGCCAGCAGCTTTACCCCGGGACAGGGGGTTTTACCCCTCCACTTT	TRBD1	-	TRBV5-6	TRBJ1-6
CASRRKDRVETQYF	TGTGCCAGCAGAAGAAAAGACAGGGTCGAGACCCAGTACTTC	TRBD1	-	TRBV7-2	TRBJ2-5
CATRGGSGANVLTF	TGTGCCACAAGGGGCGGATCTGGGGCCAACGTCCTGACTTTC	-	few	TRBV6-1	TRBJ2-6
CASSQGDENTEAFF	TGTGCCAGCAGCCAAGGGGACGAGAACACTGAAGCTTTCTTT	-	-	TRBV3-1/TRBV3-2	TRBJ1-1
CASSLSDRAGYEKLFF	TGTGCCAGCAGCCTTTCCGACAGGGCCGGATATGAAAAACTGTTTTTT	TRBD1	few	TRBV7-6	TRBJ1-4
CASRDIGGNGYTF	TGTGCCAGCAGGGACATTGGAGGGAATGGCTACACCTTC	-	-	TRBV5-6	TRBJ1-2
CASRSPRGPYNEQFF	TGTGCCAGCAGATCCCCACGCGGACCCTACAATGAGCAGTTCTTC	-	-	TRBV6-5	TRBJ2-1
CASGWGQSSYNEQFF	TGTGCTAGTGGTTGGGGCCAAAGCTCCTACAATGAGCAGTTCTTC	-	-	TRBV12-5	TRBJ2-1
CATSDPSGAKNIQYF	TGTGCCACCAGTGACCCGAGTGGAGCCAAAAACATTCAGTACTTC	-	-	TRBV24-1	TRBJ2-4
CASSYISGRREGYTF	TGTGCCAGCAGTTACATATCGGGACGAAGAGAGGGCTACACCTTC	-	-	TRBV6-5	TRBJ1-2
CASRSRADEKLFF	TGTGCCAGTAGATCCCGGGCGGATGAAAAACTGTTTTTT	-	-	TRBV19	TRBJ1-4
CASSFNGPRSGNTIYF	TGCGCCAGCAGCTTTAACGGACCGCGCTCTGGAAACACCATATATTTT	-	few	TRBV5-1	TRBJ1-3
CASSQDMAGGYIYGYTF	TGCGCCAGCAGCCAAGATATGGCAGGGGGGTACATCTATGGCTACACCTTC	TRBD1	once	TRBV4-3	TRBJ1-2
CASSLTNTPNTGELFF	TGTGCCAGCAGCTTAACGAACACCCCGAACACCGGGGAGCTGTTTTTT	-	-	TRBV7-3	TRBJ2-2
CASRTHGGITDTQYF	TGTGCCAGTCGTACCCACGGGGGGATCACAGATACGCAGTATTTT	TRBD2	-	TRBV19	TRBJ2-3
CASSHSYETQYF	TGTGCCAGCAGCCACAGTTATGAGACCCAGTACTTC	-	-	TRBV3-1/TRBV3-2	TRBJ2-5
CASSYSNQGRRELFF	TGTGCCAGCAGTTACTCGAATCAGGGTCGTAGGGAGCTGTTTTTT	-	-	TRBV6-5	TRBJ2-2
CASGRKSGEEDTQYF	TGTGCCAGCGGTCGAAAATCTGGGGAGGAAGATACGCAGTATTTT	-	-	TRBV6-5	TRBJ2-3
CASRIRTGAPKLDTGELFF	TGCGCCAGCAGAATTCGGACTGGGGCTCCCAAATTAGACACCGGGGAGCTGTTTTTT	-	-	TRBV5-1	TRBJ2-2
CASSPRATNTGELFF	TGTGCCAGCAGCCCCCGCGCTACGAACACCGGGGAGCTGTTTTTT	-	few	TRBV9	TRBJ2-2
CASSPQDRFPEAFF	TGTGCCAGCAGCCCTCAGGACAGGTTTCCTGAAGCTTTCTTT	TRBD1	-	TRBV3-1/TRBV3-2	TRBJ1-1